The 5 T cell receptor beta chains below come from one sample, sequenced in a study of spatial heterogeneity in lung cancer. Time point given: sample taken at primary tumor resection. Unsorted whole RNA of tumor, nontumor lung or frozen PBMC was sequenced. MiXCR, run by TCRdb on the 5' RACE reads, gives a single entry per CDR3 protein. This table has 40,000 to 45,000 distinct CDR3 sequences, approximately 13% appearing once. The sample in question was PBMCs, obtained at surgery. Source of these receptors: a male donor with early-stage non-small cell lung cancer.

The V and J genes are TRBV4-2 and TRBJ2-7; 9 bases align to TRBD2. V shed 5 bases and J 7 bases; nucleotides not matched to a gene: 12. The CDR3 runs 15 residues. The germline V gene encodes CDR1 LGHNA and CDR2 YNFKEQ. This CDR3 is CASSSLGGRASEQYF. CDR3 sequence (DNA): TGTGCCAGCAGCTCCCTCGGCGGGAGGGCCAGTGAGCAGTACTTC.

The rearrangement links TRBV9 to TRBJ1-5, with D perhaps matching TRBD1 (6 bases). The CDR3 has 15 amino acids. V was cut by 4 bases and J by 9 bases, with 20 bases left in between. The germline CDR1 and CDR2 sequences are SGDLS and YYNGEE. CDR3 in amino acids: CASSLRGQPQWPQHF. The CDR3, as DNA: TGTGCCAGCAGCCTCAGAGGACAGCCGCAATGGCCCCAGCATTTT.

The J gene is TRBJ2-3, the V gene TRBV9, with TRBD2 matching 9 bases. Germline V gene sequence: CDR1 SGDLS, CDR2 YYNGEE. The CDR3 is 14 residues long. The ends lost 3 bases at V and 4 bases at J; junction bases unmatched: 3. The CDR3 DNA reads TGTGCCAGCAGCGATTTAGCGGGAGCAGATACGCAGTATTTT. It yields the protein CASSDLAGADTQYF.

The chain carries TRBV19 and TRBJ2-2; a possible D gene is TRBD1 (7 bases). V dropped 4 bases and J dropped 5 bases, with 26 bases sitting between them. The CDR3 has 19 residues. In germline, CDR1 is LNHDA, CDR2 SQIVND (reference sequence). The CDR3 loop reads CASSTQGFGGTPMTGELFF. CDR3 DNA sequence: TGTGCCAGTAGTACACAGGGGTTCGGCGGGACCCCAATGACCGGGGAGCTGTTTTTT.

The gene calls are TRBV5-6 and TRBJ1-5; TRBD1 might be the D (5 bases). Germline V lookup: CDR1 SGHDT, CDR2 YYEEEE. The V end lost 3 bases, the J end lost 5 bases, and 18 bases lay between the germline ends. The CDR3 has 16 residues. CDR3 in amino acids: CASSSTGAGLDQPQHF. In DNA form, the CDR3 reads TGTGCCAGCAGCTCAACCGGAGCGGGGCTGGATCAGCCCCAGCATTTT.